This T cell receptor (beta chain) was profiled in a study of beta chain features in type 1 diabetes. This clone turned up a few times. Its target is not known. All of the isolated RNA was reverse transcribed, so expressed TCRB transcripts were sequenced. The assay was immunoSEQ multiplex PCR, and TCRdb's table has in-frame clones only and misses some. The top ten hold 0.5% of the sample, which has about 150,000 clones, 7% to 9% seen once. Germline V gives CDR1 GTSNPN, CDR2 SVGIG (reference sequence). This CDR3 spans 13 amino acids. The ends were cut back, 3 bases at V and 4 bases at J, with 10 bases in the middle. General study findings and limits: TCRB CDR3s from Type 1 diabetes patients were moderately but significantly shorter in all four CD4+ subsets.

The rearrangement uses TRBV30 and TRBJ1-3, with D possibly being TRBD1 (6 bases). The material sequenced was central memory CD4+ T cells from blood. This clonotype was sampled from a man aged 18 to 30 with type 1 diabetes. CDR3 DNA: TGTGCCTGGAGCCTCAGGGGAGGAAACACCATATATTTT. Amino acid sequence: CAWSLRGGNTIYF.